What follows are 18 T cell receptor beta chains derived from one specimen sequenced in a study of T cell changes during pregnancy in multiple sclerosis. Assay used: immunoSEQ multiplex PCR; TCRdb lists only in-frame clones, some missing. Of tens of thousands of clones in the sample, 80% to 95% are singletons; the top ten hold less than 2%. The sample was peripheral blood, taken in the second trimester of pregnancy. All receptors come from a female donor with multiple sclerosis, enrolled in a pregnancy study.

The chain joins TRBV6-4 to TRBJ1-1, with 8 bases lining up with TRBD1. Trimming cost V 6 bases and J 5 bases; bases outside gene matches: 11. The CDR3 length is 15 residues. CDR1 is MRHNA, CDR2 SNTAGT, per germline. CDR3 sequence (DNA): TGTGCCAGCAGGGGGCAGGGGGCCGTGGGGACTGAAGCTTTCTTT. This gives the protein CASRGQGAVGTEAFF.

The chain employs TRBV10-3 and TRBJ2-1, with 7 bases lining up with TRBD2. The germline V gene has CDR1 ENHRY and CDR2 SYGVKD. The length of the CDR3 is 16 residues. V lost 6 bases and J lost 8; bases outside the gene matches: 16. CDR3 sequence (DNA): TGTGCCATCAGGGAGACTAGCCCCCGCGGTAGCGATGAGCAGTTCTTC. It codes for CAIRETSPRGSDEQFF.

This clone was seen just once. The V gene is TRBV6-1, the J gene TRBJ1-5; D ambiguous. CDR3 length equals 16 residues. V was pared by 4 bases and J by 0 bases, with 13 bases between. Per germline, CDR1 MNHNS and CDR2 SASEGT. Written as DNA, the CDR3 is TGTGCCAGCAGTGTCCGGTGGAGTTATAGCAATCAGCCCCAGCATTTT. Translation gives CASSVRWSYSNQPQHF.

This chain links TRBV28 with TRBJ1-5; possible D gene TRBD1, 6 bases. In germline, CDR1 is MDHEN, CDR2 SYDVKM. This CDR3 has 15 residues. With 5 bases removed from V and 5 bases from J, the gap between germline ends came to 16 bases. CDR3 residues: CASSPGPGAHQPQHF. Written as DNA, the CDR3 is TGTGCCAGCAGTCCCGGGCCAGGGGCTCATCAGCCCCAGCATTTT.

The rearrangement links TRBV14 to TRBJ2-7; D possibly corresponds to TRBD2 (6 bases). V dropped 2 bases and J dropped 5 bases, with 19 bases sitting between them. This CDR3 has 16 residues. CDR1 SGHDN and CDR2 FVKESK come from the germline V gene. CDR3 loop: CASSQWRGKGPDEQYF. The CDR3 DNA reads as TGTGCCAGCAGCCAATGGCGCGGGAAGGGACCCGACGAGCAGTACTTC.

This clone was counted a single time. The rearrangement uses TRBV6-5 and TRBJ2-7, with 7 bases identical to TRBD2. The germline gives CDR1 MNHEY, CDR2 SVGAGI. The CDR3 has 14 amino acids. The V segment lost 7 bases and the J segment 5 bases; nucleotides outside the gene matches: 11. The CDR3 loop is CASTSGGTVHEQYF. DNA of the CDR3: TGTGCCAGCACCTCGGGGGGTACGGTCCACGAGCAGTACTTC.

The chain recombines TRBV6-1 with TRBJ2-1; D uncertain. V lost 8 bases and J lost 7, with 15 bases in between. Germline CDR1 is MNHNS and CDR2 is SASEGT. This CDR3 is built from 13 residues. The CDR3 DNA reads TGTGCCAGCCGATTAGTCAACCAAAATGAGCAGTTCTTC. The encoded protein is CASRLVNQNEQFF.

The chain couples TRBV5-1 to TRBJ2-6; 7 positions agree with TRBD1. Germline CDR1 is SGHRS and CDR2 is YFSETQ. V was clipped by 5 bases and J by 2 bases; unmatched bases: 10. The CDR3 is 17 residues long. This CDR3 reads CASSPKTGRTGANVLTF. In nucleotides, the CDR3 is TGCGCCAGCAGTCCTAAGACAGGGCGGACTGGGGCCAACGTCCTGACTTTC.

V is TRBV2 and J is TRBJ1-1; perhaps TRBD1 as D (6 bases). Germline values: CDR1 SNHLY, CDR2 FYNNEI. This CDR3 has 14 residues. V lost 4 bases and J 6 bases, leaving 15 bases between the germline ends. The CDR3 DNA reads TGTGCCAGCAGTGTTATTAAGAACAGGGCTGAAGCTTTCTTT. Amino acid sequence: CASSVIKNRAEAFF. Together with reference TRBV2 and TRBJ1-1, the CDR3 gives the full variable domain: EPEVTQTPSHQVTQMGQEVILRCVPISNHLYFYWYRQILGQKVEFLVSFYNNEISEKSEIFDDQFSVERPDGSNFTLKIRSTKLEDSAMYFCASSVIKNRAEAFFGQGTRLTVV.

The CDR3 sequence is CASSVAGHINQPQHF. The CDR3 nucleotides are TGTGCCAGCAGCGTAGCGGGACACATAAATCAGCCCCAGCATTTT. The V call is TRBV9, the J call TRBJ1-5; tentatively, D is TRBD1 (6 bases). Trimming stripped 0 bases from V and 4 bases from J, with 11 bases between. The V gene's germline CDR1 is SGDLS and CDR2 YYNGEE. This CDR3 comprises 15 residues.

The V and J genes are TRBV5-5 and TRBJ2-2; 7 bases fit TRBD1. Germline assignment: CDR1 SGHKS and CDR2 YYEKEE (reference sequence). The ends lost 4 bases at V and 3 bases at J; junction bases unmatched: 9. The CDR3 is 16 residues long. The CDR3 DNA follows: TGTGCCAGCAGCCAGCGCCTGACAGGGTACACCGGGGAGCTGTTTTTT. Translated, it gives CASSQRLTGYTGELFF.

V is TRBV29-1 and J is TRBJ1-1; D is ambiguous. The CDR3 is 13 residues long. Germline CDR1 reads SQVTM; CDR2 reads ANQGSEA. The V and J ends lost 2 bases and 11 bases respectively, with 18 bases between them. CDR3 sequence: CSVEPGAVGSAFF. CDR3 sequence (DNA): TGCAGCGTTGAACCGGGAGCGGTGGGATCTGCTTTCTTT.

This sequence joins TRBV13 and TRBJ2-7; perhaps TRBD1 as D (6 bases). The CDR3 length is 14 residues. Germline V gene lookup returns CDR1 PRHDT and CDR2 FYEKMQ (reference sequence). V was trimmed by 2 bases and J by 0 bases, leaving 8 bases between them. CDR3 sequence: CASSLRGHSYEQYF. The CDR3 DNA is TGTGCCAGCAGCTTAAGGGGACACTCCTACGAGCAGTACTTC.

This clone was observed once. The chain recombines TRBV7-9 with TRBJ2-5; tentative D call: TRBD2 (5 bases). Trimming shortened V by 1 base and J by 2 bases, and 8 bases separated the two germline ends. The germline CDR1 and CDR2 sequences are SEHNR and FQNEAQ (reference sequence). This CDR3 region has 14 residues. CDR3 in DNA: TGTGCCAGCAGCTTAGGAGGGTCTCAAGAGACCCAGTACTTC. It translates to CASSLGGSQETQYF.

The chain's CDR3 is CASSPRGTSISPQHF. In DNA form, the CDR3 reads TGTGCCAGCAGCCCTAGGGGGACAAGTATCAGCCCCCAGCATTTT. J is TRBJ1-5 and V is TRBV27; TRBD1 is a possible D gene (6 bases). The CDR3 runs to 15 residues. Germline lookup yields CDR1 MNHEY and CDR2 SMNVEV (reference sequence). The ends were cut back, 6 bases at V and 10 bases at J, with 22 bases in the middle.

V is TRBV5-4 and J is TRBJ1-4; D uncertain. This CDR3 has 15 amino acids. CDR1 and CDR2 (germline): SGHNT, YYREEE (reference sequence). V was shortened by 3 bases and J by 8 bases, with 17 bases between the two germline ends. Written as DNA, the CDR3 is TGTGCCAGCAGCTCCCGAATGGGAAGAGGGGAAAAACTGTTTTTT. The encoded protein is CASSSRMGRGEKLFF.

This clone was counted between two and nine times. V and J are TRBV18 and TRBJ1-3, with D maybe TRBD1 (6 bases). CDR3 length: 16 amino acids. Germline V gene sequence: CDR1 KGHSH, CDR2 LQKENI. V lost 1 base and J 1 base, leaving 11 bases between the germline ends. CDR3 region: CASSPRDKRSGNTIYF. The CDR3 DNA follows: TGTGCCAGCTCACCACGGGACAAGAGATCTGGAAACACCATATATTTT.

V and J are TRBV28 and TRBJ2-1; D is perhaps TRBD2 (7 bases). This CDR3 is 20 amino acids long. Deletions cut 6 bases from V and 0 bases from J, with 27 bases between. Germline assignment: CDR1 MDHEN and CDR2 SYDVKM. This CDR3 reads CASRQPPRLAGESSYNEQFF. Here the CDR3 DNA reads TGTGCCAGCAGACAACCGCCGCGACTAGCAGGGGAAAGCTCCTACAATGAGCAGTTCTTC.